The clone carrying this T cell receptor beta chain has only a few counts. The antigen remains undetermined. This CDR3 comprises 14 residues. The V end lost 7 bases, the J end lost 3 bases, and 15 bases lay between the germline ends. Unique molecular identifiers were built into the TCR beta cDNA libraries. TCRdb re-called the PCR reads with MiXCR, one entry per CDR3 protein. The sample lists approximately 400,000 distinct CDR3 sequences, approximately 33% seen once, with roughly 13% in the top ten. This entry is derived from a study of post-analysis software for immune sequencing data. General observations from the study: Strong same-batch co-clustering of samples appeared with F measure clustering. The five TRBV segments detected at higher frequency in patients than in controls included TRBV5-6, TRBV5-1 and TRBV20-1.

This receptor was taken from a girl between 5 and 17 years old with multiple sclerosis. Source material: blood. V and J are TRBV12-3 or TRBV12-4 and TRBJ1-1; possible D gene TRBD1, 6 bases. The DNA for the CDR3 is TGTGCCAGCAAGGGGGGGGGCTGGGACACTGAAGCTTTCTTT. The encoded protein is CASKGGGWDTEAFF.